This T cell receptor beta chain was recovered during a study of PD-1 blockade in classical Hodgkin lymphoma. Every patient relapsed after autologous stem cell transplantation, and brentuximab vedotin exposure varied. The CDR3 has 15 amino acids. Germline CDR1 is SGHTA and CDR2 is FQGTGA. With 5 bases removed from V and 0 bases from J, the gap between germline ends came to 13 bases. Profiled with immunoSEQ multiplex PCR; TCRdb holds only in-frame clones, not every one. Counted here are fewer than 65,000 clones, roughly nine tenths occurring once; the ten biggest clones make up about 15%. Sequenced here: peripheral blood mononuclear cells (PBMCs), sampled at baseline. This receptor was identified in a human donor with classical Hodgkin lymphoma. The chain joins TRBV7-3 to TRBJ1-2; the D is unclear. The DNA for the CDR3 is TGTGCCAGCAGCCCTCTCCCGAGAGCTAACTATGGCTACACCTTC. Residues: CASSPLPRANYGYTF.